Sequencing of this T cell receptor (beta chain) was carried out in a study of tumor-infiltrating lymphocytes in primary liver carcinoma. Without any cell sorting, roughly 20-32 mg of bulk tissue yielded co-extracted RNA and DNA. The study enrolled treatment-naive patients with chronic HBV infection. TCR beta cDNA was reverse-transcribed from about 0.45 ug of total RNA. The reaction used a constant-region primer and ProtoScript II reverse transcriptase. Each TCR beta library was derived from three nested multiplex PCR rounds that employed slightly modified ARM-PCR. The first two PCR rounds, around 11 cycles each, used TRBV1-TRBV30 forward primers and a C-beta reverse primer. A single record per CDR3 protein comes from TCRdb applying MiXCR to the multiplex PCR reads. Of about 23,000 distinct CDR3 sequences listed, 60% to 80% are singletons. Study-wide points: About 7-25% of top clones, no more, were shared by all five regions. Tumors had a significantly higher top-250-clone fraction than blood (p = 0.039).

The CDR3 totals 16 residues. In germline, CDR1 is SGHNT, CDR2 YYREEE (reference sequence). As to this clonotype: Antigen: not known. Sequence at one end of the junction differs from germline and may be a read error.

The chain joins TRBV5-4 to TRBJ2-3; maybe TRBD1 (5 bases). Sequenced sample: liver tumor tissue from sampling region 5. As for subset: tumor region T5, tumor centre. The receptor's source is a woman aged 25 to 45 with primary liver carcinoma and hepatitis B virus infection. CDR3 sequence: CASSLRQGMGTDTQYF. The CDR3 nucleotides read TGTGCAAGCAGCCTGAGGCAGGGCATGGGCACAGATACGCAGTATTTT.